Following are 29 T cell receptor beta chains from one sample sequenced in a study of shared clonotypes between healthy human individuals. TCRdb's table, derived via immunoSEQ multiplex PCR, lists solely in-frame clones and lacks some. The sample includes around 200,000 clones, 80% to 95% of them seen just once. Sequencing input: naive CD4+ T cells sorted from blood. Regarding subset: CD45RA+ positively selected. The receptors come from a woman aged 30 to 39 in good health.

The gene calls are TRBV7-9 and TRBJ1-1; D is unresolved. Deletions cut 0 bases from V and 7 bases from J, with 9 bases between. The CDR3 extends over 13 amino acids. Germline-derived CDR1 and CDR2 are SEHNR and FQNEAQ (reference sequence). The CDR3 loop is CASSLAGSGEAFF. CDR3 sequence (DNA): TGTGCCAGCAGCTTAGCGGGGTCCGGTGAAGCTTTCTTT.

The V call is TRBV9, the J call TRBJ2-3; D gene ambiguous. There are 13 residues in the CDR3. V lost 0 bases and J lost 4, with 6 bases in between. CDR1 is SGDLS, CDR2 YYNGEE, per germline. The chain's CDR3 is CASSVEQSDTQYF. In DNA, the CDR3 is TGTGCCAGCAGCGTAGAACAGTCAGATACGCAGTATTTT. The full variable domain, with the rest looked up from reference TRBV9 and TRBJ2-3, is DSGVTQTPKHLITATGQRVTLRCSPRSGDLSVYWYQQSLDQGLQFLIQYYNGEERAKGNILERFSAQQFPDLHSELNLSSLELGDSALYFCASSVEQSDTQYFGPGTRLTVL.

The chain carries TRBV7-2 and TRBJ2-1; a possible D gene is TRBD2 (6 bases). The CDR3 runs to 17 residues. The V end was cut by 0 bases, the J end by 6 bases, with 18 bases between. Germline V gene sequence: CDR1 SGHTA, CDR2 FQGNSA. CDR3 in amino acids: CASSLARRRSSANEQFF. The DNA for the CDR3 is TGTGCCAGCAGCTTAGCACGTCGACGGTCTAGCGCCAATGAGCAGTTCTTC.

This clone was observed a single time. The V gene is TRBV7-2, the J gene TRBJ2-7; weak D call: TRBD1 (7 bases). V dropped 2 bases and J dropped 4 bases, with 12 bases sitting between them. The CDR3 contains 14 residues. The germline V gene has CDR1 SGHTA and CDR2 FQGNSA. The CDR3 region is CASSLSPGGYEQYF. The CDR3 region has the DNA TGTGCCAGCAGCTTAAGTCCAGGGGGGTACGAGCAGTACTTC.

The V and J genes are TRBV5-1 and TRBJ2-3; TRBD2 matches 7 bases. Germline V gene sequence: CDR1 SGHRS, CDR2 YFSETQ. This CDR3 contains 15 residues. Trimming took 6 bases from V and 0 from J; bases not matched to a gene: 7. CDR3 bases: TGCGCCAGCATCCCGGGACTAAGAAGCACAGATACGCAGTATTTT. Translating it yields CASIPGLRSTDTQYF.

The genes are TRBV11-2 and TRBJ2-7; 9 bases match TRBD1. The CDR3 has 16 amino acids. Germline V gene sequence: CDR1 SGHAT, CDR2 FQNNGV. The V and J ends lost 0 bases and 7 bases, in that order; junction bases with no gene match: 10. The CDR3: CASSLEDRGISEEQYF. Here the CDR3 DNA reads TGTGCCAGCAGCTTAGAAGACAGGGGGATTTCTGAAGAGCAGTACTTC.

V gene TRBV4-1 combines with J gene TRBJ2-5; 9 bases match TRBD1. The J call may be mistaken, given a closer DNA end match to TRBJ2-7. CDR1 is MGHRA and CDR2 is YSYEKL in the germline V gene. This CDR3 is 18 amino acids long. CDR3 nucleotide sequence: TGCGCCAGCAGCCAAGATGCGGACAGGGGCTCCTGGGGTTACGAGCAGTACTTC. This codes for CASSQDADRGSWGYEQYF.

The chain combines TRBV11-2 with TRBJ2-7, with 7 bases identical to TRBD1. Trimming at V came to 2 bases and at J to 7 bases, leaving 8 bases not matched to a gene. The germline V gene has CDR1 SGHAT and CDR2 FQNNGV. There are 14 residues in the CDR3. The CDR3 nucleotides are TGTGCCAGCAGCTTAAGACAGGGCCTCGGGGAGCAGTACTTC. Translation gives CASSLRQGLGEQYF.

The table lists this clone with a count of one. The chain uses TRBV2 and TRBJ2-3; D possibly corresponds to TRBD2 (6 bases). V was shortened by 3 bases and J by 1 base, with 14 bases between the two germline ends. CDR1 SNHLY and CDR2 FYNNEI come from the germline V gene. This CDR3 comprises 16 residues. For the CDR3, the DNA is TGTGCCAGCAGTGATTGGGGCGGGATGGGCACAGATACGCAGTATTTT. It translates to CASSDWGGMGTDTQYF.

The chain is built from TRBV6-5 and TRBJ2-5; D gene ambiguous. V was pared by 0 bases and J by 7 bases, with 18 bases between. Germline-derived CDR1 and CDR2 are MNHEY and SVGAGI. This CDR3 is 16 amino acids long. In DNA, the CDR3 is TGTGCCAGCAGTTACTCACGGACCGCTGGCGGCGGGACCCAGTACTTC. Protein sequence: CASSYSRTAGGGTQYF.

J is TRBJ2-7 and V is TRBV5-4; 11 bases agree with TRBD2. Germline CDR1 SGHNT, CDR2 YYREEE (reference sequence). J was trimmed by 4 bases and V by 2 bases; bases with no gene match: 5. The CDR3 has 15 residues. The CDR3 nucleotides read TGTGCCAGCAGCTTAGACGGGACTAGCGGTTACGAGCAGTACTTC. It yields the protein CASSLDGTSGYEQYF.

The chain links TRBV27 to TRBJ1-1; D is unresolved. This CDR3 region has 14 residues. Germline lookup yields CDR1 MNHEY and CDR2 SMNVEV (reference sequence). The V end was cut by 5 bases, the J end by 5 bases, with 15 bases between. The CDR3: CASSLFNVGTEAFF. CDR3 DNA sequence: TGTGCCAGCAGTCTATTCAATGTAGGGACTGAAGCTTTCTTT.

The CDR3: CASSTDSFSGNTIYF. The CDR3 nucleotides read TGTGCCAGCAGTACCGACAGTTTCTCTGGAAACACCATATATTTT. This chain uses TRBV7-9 with TRBJ1-3; tentative D call: TRBD1 (5 bases). Trimming removed 6 bases at V and 0 bases at J, with 12 bases between. Germline V lookup: CDR1 SEHNR, CDR2 FQNEAQ (reference sequence). The CDR3 runs 15 residues.

The genes are TRBV7-8 and TRBJ1-5; 9 bases agree with TRBD1. The CDR3 is made up of 16 amino acids. Germline loops: CDR1 SGHVS, CDR2 FQNEAQ. The V gene end was trimmed by 3 bases and the J gene end by 5 bases; junction bases not matched to a gene: 8. CDR3 in amino acids: CASSFDWGQGHQPQHF. The CDR3 DNA sequence: TGTGCCAGCAGCTTTGACTGGGGACAGGGACATCAGCCCCAGCATTTT.

This clone was detected once. The chain links TRBV2 to TRBJ2-7; no clear D gene. Trimming removed 8 bases at V and 0 bases at J, with 20 bases between. The CDR3 is made up of 16 amino acids. CDR1 and CDR2 (germline): SNHLY, FYNNEI. This CDR3 is CASSPQGIPISYEQYF. The CDR3 coding sequence is TGTGCCAGCTCCCCGCAAGGTATTCCGATCTCCTACGAGCAGTACTTC. Filled out from reference TRBV2 and TRBJ2-7, the complete variable domain reads EPEVTQTPSHQVTQMGQEVILRCVPISNHLYFYWYRQILGQKVEFLVSFYNNEISEKSEIFDDQFSVERPDGSNFTLKIRSTKLEDSAMYFCASSPQGIPISYEQYFGPGTRLTVT.

The rearrangement joins TRBV5-1 to TRBJ1-1, with D unresolved. CDR3 length: 13 amino acids. Germline loops: CDR1 SGHRS, CDR2 YFSETQ. Trimming shortened V by 1 base and J by 0 bases, and 4 bases separated the two germline ends. The CDR3 reads CASSLLLNTEAFF. The CDR3, as DNA: TGCGCCAGCAGCTTGCTCCTGAACACTGAAGCTTTCTTT. Full variable domain (remainder filled in from reference TRBV5-1 and TRBJ1-1): KAGVTQTPRYLIKTRGQQVTLSCSPISGHRSVSWYQQTPGQGLQFLFEYFSETQRNKGNFPGRFSGRQFSNSRSEMNVSTLELGDSALYLCASSLLLNTEAFFGQGTRLTVV.

The gene calls are TRBV7-2 and TRBJ2-5; D is uncertain. The germline gives CDR1 SGHTA, CDR2 FQGNSA. This CDR3 is built from 12 residues. Trimming stripped 4 bases from V and 5 bases from J, with 8 bases between. The CDR3 is CASSSTGETQYF. The DNA of the CDR3 is TGTGCCAGCAGCTCGACGGGTGAGACCCAGTACTTC.

The chain has TRBV7-2 and TRBJ2-3; D remains ambiguous. V dropped 2 bases and J dropped 6 bases, with 12 bases sitting between them. Per the germline V gene, CDR1 is SGHTA and CDR2 is FQGNSA. The CDR3 is 14 residues long. CDR3 DNA: TGTGCCAGCAGCTTACAACCGCACGGGGATACGCAGTATTTT. The encoded protein is CASSLQPHGDTQYF.

The J gene is TRBJ2-7, the V gene TRBV5-1; TRBD2 matches at 9 bases. Trimming cost V 0 bases and J 0 bases; bases outside gene matches: 4. The CDR3 consists of 16 residues. Germline lookup yields CDR1 SGHRS and CDR2 YFSETQ. CDR3 protein: CASSLASGASSYEQYF. CDR3 nucleotide sequence: TGCGCCAGCAGCTTGGCTAGCGGGGCGAGCTCCTACGAGCAGTACTTC.

The chain employs TRBV6-1 and TRBJ2-7; D not certain. Looked up from germline, CDR1 is MNHNS and CDR2 is SASEGT. Deletions cut 10 bases from V and 3 bases from J, with 19 bases between. CDR3 length equals 14 residues. The CDR3 is CATHRPGLVYEQYF. The DNA of the CDR3 is TGTGCCACCCATCGACCCGGGCTGGTCTACGAGCAGTACTTC.

This chain connects TRBV7-9 to TRBJ2-7, with a possible D match to TRBD2 (6 bases). Per the germline V gene, CDR1 is SEHNR and CDR2 is FQNEAQ (reference sequence). V was shortened by 1 base and J by 7 bases, with 14 bases between the two germline ends. This CDR3 spans 14 amino acids. The CDR3 DNA sequence: TGTGCCAGCAGCTTAGAACGCGGGGCACGGGAGCAGTACTTC. Protein sequence: CASSLERGAREQYF. Using reference TRBV7-9 and TRBJ2-7 for the parts outside the CDR3, the full variable domain is DTGVSQNPRHKITKRGQNVTFRCDPISEHNRLYWYRQTLGQGPEFLTYFQNEAQLEKSRLLSDRFSAERPKGSFSTLEIQRTEQGDSAMYLCASSLERGAREQYFGPGTRLTVT.

This rearrangement joins TRBV7-2 to TRBJ2-7; 10 nucleotides line up with TRBD2. Germline V gene data show CDR1 as SGHTA and CDR2 as FQGNSA. The V gene end was trimmed by 5 bases and the J gene end by 5 bases; junction bases not matched to a gene: 9. The CDR3 consists of 15 residues. This CDR3 reads CASSPAGGPQHEQYF. CDR3 in DNA: TGTGCCAGCAGCCCAGCGGGAGGGCCCCAGCACGAGCAGTACTTC.

This clone came up once. The V gene is TRBV5-4, the J gene TRBJ2-5; 8 bases align to TRBD1. The DNA end lines up better with TRBJ2-7; the J call may be wrong. The CDR3 extends over 14 amino acids. The germline V gene encodes CDR1 SGHNT and CDR2 YYREEE (reference sequence). CDR3 residues: CASSLWDRTYEQYF. The DNA of the CDR3 is TGTGCCAGCAGCTTGTGGGACAGGACCTACGAGCAGTACTTC.

The rearrangement links TRBV5-1 to TRBJ1-3; no clear D gene. The CDR3 contains 14 residues. From germline, CDR1 is SGHRS and CDR2 YFSETQ. V lost 0 bases, J lost 2 bases, and 6 bases lay in between. The CDR3 DNA follows: TGCGCCAGCAGCTTGGAGCGTCCTGGAAACACCATATATTTT. It specifies CASSLERPGNTIYF.

V is TRBV28 and J is TRBJ2-2; D may correspond to TRBD1 or TRBD2 (7 bases each). V was shortened by 6 bases and J by 4 bases, with 15 bases between the two germline ends. Germline V gene lookup returns CDR1 MDHEN and CDR2 SYDVKM. This CDR3 is 15 amino acids long. CDR3 sequence (DNA): TGTGCCAGCAGCTCAGGGGGGGCAGGCACCGGGGAGCTGTTTTTT. Protein: CASSSGGAGTGELFF.

The chain couples TRBV28 to TRBJ2-5; 7 bases are a match to TRBD2. Near its end, the DNA agrees better with TRBJ2-7, so the J call may be wrong. The length of the CDR3 is 14 residues. The germline V gene encodes CDR1 MDHEN and CDR2 SYDVKM. DNA for the CDR3: TGTGCCAGCAGTTCCACAGCGGGAACCTACGAGCAGTACTTC. Translation gives CASSSTAGTYEQYF.

The chain carries TRBV21-1 and TRBJ2-7; TRBD1, the table's D call, was not compared with the DNA. TRBV21-1 is a pseudogene segment. The CDR3 consists of 15 residues. CDR3 sequence reads: CASSQDRQSSYEQYF. CDR3 bases: TGCGCCAGCAGCCAAGATAGACAGAGCTCCTACGAGCAGTACTTC.

The chain carries TRBV19 and TRBJ2-2, with TRBD1 as a possible D gene (6 bases). CDR1 and CDR2 (germline): LNHDA, SQIVND (reference sequence). The CDR3 loop spans 15 amino acids. Trimming removed 3 bases from V and 4 bases from J, with 12 bases in between. The CDR3 here is CASSMGQGTTGELFF. In DNA, the CDR3 is TGTGCCAGTAGTATGGGCCAGGGGACCACCGGGGAGCTGTTTTTT.

The chain is built from TRBV7-2 and TRBJ2-7, with 7 bases fitting TRBD2. CDR1 and CDR2 from the germline V gene are SGHTA and FQGNSA. J was trimmed by 3 bases and V by 2 bases; bases with no gene match: 7. The CDR3 length is 15 residues. CDR3 in amino acids: CASSLHGGSFYEQYF. The CDR3 DNA is TGTGCCAGCAGCTTACACGGGGGGTCTTTCTACGAGCAGTACTTC.